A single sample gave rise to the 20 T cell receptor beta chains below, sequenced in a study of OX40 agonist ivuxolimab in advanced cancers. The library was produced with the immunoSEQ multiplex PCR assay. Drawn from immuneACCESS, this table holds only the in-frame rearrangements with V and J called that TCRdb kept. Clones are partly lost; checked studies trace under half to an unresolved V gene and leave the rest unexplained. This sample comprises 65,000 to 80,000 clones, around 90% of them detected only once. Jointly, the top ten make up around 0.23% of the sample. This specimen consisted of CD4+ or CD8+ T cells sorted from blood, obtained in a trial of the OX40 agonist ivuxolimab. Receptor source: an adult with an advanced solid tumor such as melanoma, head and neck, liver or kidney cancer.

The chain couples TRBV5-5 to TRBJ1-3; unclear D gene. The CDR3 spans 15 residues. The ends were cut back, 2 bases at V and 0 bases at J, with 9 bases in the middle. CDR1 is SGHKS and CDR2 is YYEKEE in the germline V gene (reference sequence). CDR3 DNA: TGTGCCAGCAGCTTAGCGCCCGGCTCTGGAAACACCATATATTTT. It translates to CASSLAPGSGNTIYF.

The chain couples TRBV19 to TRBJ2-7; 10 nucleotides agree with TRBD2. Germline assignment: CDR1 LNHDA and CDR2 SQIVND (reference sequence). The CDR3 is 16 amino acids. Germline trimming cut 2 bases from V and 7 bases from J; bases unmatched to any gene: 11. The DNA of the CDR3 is TGTGCCAGTAGTATATATCCTAGCGGGAGAAAAGGGGAGCAGTACTTC. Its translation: CASSIYPSGRKGEQYF.

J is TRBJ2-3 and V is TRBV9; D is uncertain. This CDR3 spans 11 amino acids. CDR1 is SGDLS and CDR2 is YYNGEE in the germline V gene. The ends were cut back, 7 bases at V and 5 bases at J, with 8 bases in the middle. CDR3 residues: CASGMGDTQYF. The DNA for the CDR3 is TGTGCCAGCGGCATGGGAGATACGCAGTATTTT.

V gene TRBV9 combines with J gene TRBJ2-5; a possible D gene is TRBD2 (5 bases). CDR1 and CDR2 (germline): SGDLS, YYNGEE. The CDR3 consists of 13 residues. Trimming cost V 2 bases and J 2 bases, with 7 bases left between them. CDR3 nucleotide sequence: TGTGCCAGCAGCGTGGGAGAGCAAGAGACCCAGTACTTC. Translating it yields CASSVGEQETQYF.

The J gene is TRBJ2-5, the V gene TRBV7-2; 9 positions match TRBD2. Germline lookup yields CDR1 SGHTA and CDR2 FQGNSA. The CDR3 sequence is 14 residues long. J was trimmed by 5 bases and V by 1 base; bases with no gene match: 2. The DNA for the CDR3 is TGTGCCAGCAGCTTAGTAGCGGGAGAGGAGACCCAGTACTTC. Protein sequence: CASSLVAGEETQYF. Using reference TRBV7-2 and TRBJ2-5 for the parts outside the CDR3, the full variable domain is GAGVSQSPSNKVTEKGKDVELRCDPISGHTALYWYRQSLGQGLEFLIYFQGNSAPDKSGLPSDRFSAERTGGSVSTLTIQRTQQEDSAVYLCASSLVAGEETQYFGPGTRLLVL.

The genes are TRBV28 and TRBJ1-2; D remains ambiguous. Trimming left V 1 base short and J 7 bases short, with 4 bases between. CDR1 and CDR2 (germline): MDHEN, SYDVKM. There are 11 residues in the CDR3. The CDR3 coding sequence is TGTGCCAGCAGTTTATTGGGTGGCTACACCTTC. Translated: CASSLLGGYTF.

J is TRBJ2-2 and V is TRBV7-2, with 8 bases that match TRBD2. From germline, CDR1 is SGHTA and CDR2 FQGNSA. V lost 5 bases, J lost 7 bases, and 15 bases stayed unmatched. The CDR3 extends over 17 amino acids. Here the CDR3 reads CASSPGGAGVTNGELFF. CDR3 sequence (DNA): TGTGCCAGCAGCCCCGGAGGAGCGGGAGTAACGAACGGGGAGCTGTTTTTT.

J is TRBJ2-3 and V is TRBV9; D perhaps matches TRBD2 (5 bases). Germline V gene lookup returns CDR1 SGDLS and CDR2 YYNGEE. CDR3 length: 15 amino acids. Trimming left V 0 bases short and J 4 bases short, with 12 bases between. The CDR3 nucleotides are TGTGCCAGCAGCGTAGGACCCTTGGGAGCAGATACGCAGTATTTT. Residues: CASSVGPLGADTQYF. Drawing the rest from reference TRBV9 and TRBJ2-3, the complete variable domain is DSGVTQTPKHLITATGQRVTLRCSPRSGDLSVYWYQQSLDQGLQFLIQYYNGEERAKGNILERFSAQQFPDLHSELNLSSLELGDSALYFCASSVGPLGADTQYFGPGTRLTVL.

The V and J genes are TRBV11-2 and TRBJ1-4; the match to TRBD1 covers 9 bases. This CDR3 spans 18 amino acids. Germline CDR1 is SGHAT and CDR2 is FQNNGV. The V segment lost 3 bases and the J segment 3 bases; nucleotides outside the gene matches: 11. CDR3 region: CASSLALPGQGSNEKLFF. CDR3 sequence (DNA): TGTGCCAGCAGCTTGGCATTACCTGGACAGGGGTCTAATGAAAAACTGTTTTTT.

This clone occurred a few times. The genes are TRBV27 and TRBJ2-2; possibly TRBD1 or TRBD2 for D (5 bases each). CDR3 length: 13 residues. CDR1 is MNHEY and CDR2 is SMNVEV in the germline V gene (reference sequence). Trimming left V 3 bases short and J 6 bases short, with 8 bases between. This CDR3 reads CASSLGEAGELFF. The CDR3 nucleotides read TGTGCCAGCAGTTTGGGGGAAGCCGGGGAGCTGTTTTTT.

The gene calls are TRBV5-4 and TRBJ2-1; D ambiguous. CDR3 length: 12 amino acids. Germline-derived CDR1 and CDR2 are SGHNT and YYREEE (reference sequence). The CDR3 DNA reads TGTGCTTACATGAGCTCCTACAATGAGCAGTTCTTC. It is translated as CAYMSSYNEQFF.

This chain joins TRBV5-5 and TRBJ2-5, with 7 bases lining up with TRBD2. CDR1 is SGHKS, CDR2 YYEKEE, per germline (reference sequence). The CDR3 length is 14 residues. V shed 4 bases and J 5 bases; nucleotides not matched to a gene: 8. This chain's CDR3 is CASSTGWGGETQYF. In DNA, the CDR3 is TGTGCCAGCAGCACGGGGTGGGGAGGGGAGACCCAGTACTTC. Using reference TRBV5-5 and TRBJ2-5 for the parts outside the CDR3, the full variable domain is DAGVTQSPTHLIKTRGQQVTLRCSPISGHKSVSWYQQVLGQGPQFIFQYYEKEERGRGNFPDRFSARQFPNYSSELNVNALLLGDSALYLCASSTGWGGETQYFGPGTRLLVL.

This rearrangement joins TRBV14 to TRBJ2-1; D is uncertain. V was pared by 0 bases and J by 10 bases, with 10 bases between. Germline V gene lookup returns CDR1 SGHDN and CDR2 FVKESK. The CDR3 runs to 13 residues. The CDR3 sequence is CASSQDNGWEQFF. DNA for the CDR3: TGTGCCAGCAGCCAAGATAACGGTTGGGAGCAGTTCTTC.

Written as DNA, the CDR3 is TGTGCCAGCAGTGAGCCACCGAAGACGGAGTTCTTC. Protein product: CASSEPPKTEFF. The chain uses TRBV2 and TRBJ2-1; D gene uncertain. Trimming left V 3 bases short and J 14 bases short, with 14 bases between. Germline V lookup: CDR1 SNHLY, CDR2 FYNNEI. The CDR3 is 12 residues long.

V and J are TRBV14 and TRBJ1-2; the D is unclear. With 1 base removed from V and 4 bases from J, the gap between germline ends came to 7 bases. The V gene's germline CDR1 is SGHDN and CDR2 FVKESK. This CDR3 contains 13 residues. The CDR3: CASSQAGPYGYTF. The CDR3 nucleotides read TGTGCCAGCAGCCAAGCCGGGCCCTATGGCTACACCTTC.

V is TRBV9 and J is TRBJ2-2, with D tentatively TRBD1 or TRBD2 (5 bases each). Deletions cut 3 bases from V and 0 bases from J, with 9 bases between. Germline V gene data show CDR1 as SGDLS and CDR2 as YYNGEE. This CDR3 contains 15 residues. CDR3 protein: CASSEGTANTGELFF. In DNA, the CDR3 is TGTGCCAGCAGCGAGGGGACCGCGAACACCGGGGAGCTGTTTTTT.

CDR3 in amino acids: CATSSGRTGGQETQYF. The CDR3 DNA reads as TGTGCCACCAGCAGCGGCAGGACAGGGGGCCAAGAGACCCAGTACTTC. The V gene is TRBV15, the J gene TRBJ2-5; 10 bases match TRBD1. The CDR3 has 16 amino acids. Germline trimming cut 3 bases from V and 1 base from J; bases unmatched to any gene: 5. Germline V gene data show CDR1 as LNHNV and CDR2 as YYDKDF (reference sequence). The variable domain in full, completed from reference TRBV15 and TRBJ2-5, reads DAMVIQNPRYQVTQFGKPVTLSCSQTLNHNVMYWYQQKSSQAPKLLFHYYDKDFNNEADTPDNFQSRRPNTSFCFLDIRSPGLGDTAMYLCATSSGRTGGQETQYFGPGTRLLVL.

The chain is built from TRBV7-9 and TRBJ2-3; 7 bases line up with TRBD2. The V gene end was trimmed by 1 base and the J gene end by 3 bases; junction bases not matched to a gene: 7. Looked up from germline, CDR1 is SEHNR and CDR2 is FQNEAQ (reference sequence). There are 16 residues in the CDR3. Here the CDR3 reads CASSLGGGSLTDTQYF. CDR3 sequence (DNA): TGTGCCAGCAGCTTAGGGGGCGGGAGTTTAACAGATACGCAGTATTTT.

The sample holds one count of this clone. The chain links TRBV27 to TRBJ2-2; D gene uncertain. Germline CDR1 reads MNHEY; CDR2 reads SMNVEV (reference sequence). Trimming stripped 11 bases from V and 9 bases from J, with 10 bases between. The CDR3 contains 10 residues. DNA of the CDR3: TGTGCCCCGAATAAGCGGGAGCTGTTTTTT. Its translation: CAPNKRELFF.

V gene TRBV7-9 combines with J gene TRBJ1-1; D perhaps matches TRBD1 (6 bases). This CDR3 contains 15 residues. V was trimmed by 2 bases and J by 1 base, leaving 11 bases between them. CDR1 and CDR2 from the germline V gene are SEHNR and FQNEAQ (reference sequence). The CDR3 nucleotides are TGTGCCAGCAGCTTAATTGGGACAACGAACACTGAAGCTTTCTTT. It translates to CASSLIGTTNTEAFF.